The T cell receptor (beta chain) under discussion was sequenced for a study of Graves' ophthalmopathy and Graves' hyperthyroidism. Notes on the study in general: The majority of expanded thyroid clonotypes above 0.001 frequency also occurred in blood. A model of 13 signatures distinguished ophthalmopathy from stable hyperthyroidism at roughly 86% sensitivity and nearly 82% specificity.

Patients were left out if they had other autoimmune diseases, uncontrolled infections, pregnancy or lactation. This clonotype was seen many times. Its antigen is as yet unknown. Amplification of TCR beta CDR3 regions used RNA transcripts. First-round RT-PCR with HTBI primers preceded a second-round multiplex PCR. TCRdb analysed the multiplex PCR reads with MiXCR anew, one entry per CDR3 protein. Of 350,000 to 450,000 distinct CDR3 sequences in the sample, around 20% were seen once. The V and J ends lost 4 bases and 6 bases respectively, with 15 bases between them. The CDR3 extends over 14 amino acids. The germline gives CDR1 MNHEY, CDR2 SMNVEV (reference sequence).

The sequence derives from a woman between 18 and 30 years old with Graves' ophthalmopathy. Sequenced: peripheral blood. V gene TRBV27 combines with J gene TRBJ1-1, with a tentative D call TRBD1 (6 bases). In DNA, the CDR3 is TGTGCCAGCAGTTCTGGGGCCCGGGGGCCTGAAGCTTTCTTT. Residues: CASSSGARGPEAFF.